The TCR beta chain described here comes from a study of blood T cell repertoires in COVID-19. Assay used: immunoSEQ multiplex PCR; TCRdb lists only in-frame clones, some missing. The table lists approximately 340,000 clones, 91% of them singletons, with around 0.86% in the top ten. V was trimmed by 8 bases and J by 3 bases, leaving 14 bases between them. Per the germline V gene, CDR1 is SGHAT and CDR2 is FQNNGV. This CDR3 has 14 amino acids. This sequence was found in a woman in her thirties or forties who had been exposed to COVID-19. The sample consisted of PBMCs or T cells enriched from blood (not recorded which). The J gene is TRBJ1-3, the V gene TRBV11-2; D uncertain. In DNA, the CDR3 is TGTGCCAGCTGTCGGAGAGAGGGTGGAAACACCATATATTTT. It is translated as CASCRREGGNTIYF.